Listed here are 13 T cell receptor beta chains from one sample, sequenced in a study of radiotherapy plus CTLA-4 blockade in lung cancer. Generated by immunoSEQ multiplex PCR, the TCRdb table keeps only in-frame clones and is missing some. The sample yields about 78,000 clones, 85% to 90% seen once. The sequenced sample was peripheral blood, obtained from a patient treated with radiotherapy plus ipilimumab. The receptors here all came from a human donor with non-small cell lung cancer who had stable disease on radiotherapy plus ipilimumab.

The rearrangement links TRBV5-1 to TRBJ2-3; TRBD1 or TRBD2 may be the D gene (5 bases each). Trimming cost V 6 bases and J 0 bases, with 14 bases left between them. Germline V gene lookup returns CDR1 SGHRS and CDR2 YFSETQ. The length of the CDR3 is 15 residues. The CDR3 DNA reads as TGCGCCAGCACCAACCCGGGACCAAGCACAGATACGCAGTATTTT. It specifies CASTNPGPSTDTQYF.

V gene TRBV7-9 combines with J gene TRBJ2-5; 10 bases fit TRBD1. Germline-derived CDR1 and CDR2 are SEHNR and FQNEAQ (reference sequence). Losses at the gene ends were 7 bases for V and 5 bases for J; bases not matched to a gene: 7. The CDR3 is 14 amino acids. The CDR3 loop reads CASTRQGARETQYF. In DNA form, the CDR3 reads TGTGCCAGCACCAGACAGGGGGCGCGGGAGACCCAGTACTTC.

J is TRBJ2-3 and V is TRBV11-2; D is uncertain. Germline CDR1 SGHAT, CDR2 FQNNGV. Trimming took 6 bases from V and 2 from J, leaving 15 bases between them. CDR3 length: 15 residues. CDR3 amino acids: CASRAGLGSTDTQYF. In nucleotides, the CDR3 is TGTGCCAGCAGGGCCGGGCTGGGCTCCACAGATACGCAGTATTTT.

The CDR3 DNA follows: TGTGCCGCAGGGGGCGACAGGGGCGTCTATGGCTACACCTTC. Its translation: CAAGGDRGVYGYTF. The chain carries TRBV19 and TRBJ1-2, with 8 bases fitting TRBD1. The CDR3 extends over 14 amino acids. After removal of 11 bases from V and 4 bases from J, the junction contained 12 bases not matched to a gene. Per germline, CDR1 LNHDA and CDR2 SQIVND (reference sequence).

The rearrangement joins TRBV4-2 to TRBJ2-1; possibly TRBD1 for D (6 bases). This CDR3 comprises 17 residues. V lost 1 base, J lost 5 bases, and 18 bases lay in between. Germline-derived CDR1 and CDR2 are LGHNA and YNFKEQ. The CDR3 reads CASSQGAGVVSDNEQFF. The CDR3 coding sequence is TGTGCCAGCAGCCAAGGGGCAGGGGTGGTTTCCGACAATGAGCAGTTCTTC.

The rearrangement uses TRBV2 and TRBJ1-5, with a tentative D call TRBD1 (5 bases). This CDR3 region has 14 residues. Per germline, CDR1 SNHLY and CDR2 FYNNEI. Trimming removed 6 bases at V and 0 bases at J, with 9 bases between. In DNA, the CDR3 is TGTGCCAGCAGCAATCAGGGTAGCAATCAGCCCCAGCATTTT. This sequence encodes CASSNQGSNQPQHF.

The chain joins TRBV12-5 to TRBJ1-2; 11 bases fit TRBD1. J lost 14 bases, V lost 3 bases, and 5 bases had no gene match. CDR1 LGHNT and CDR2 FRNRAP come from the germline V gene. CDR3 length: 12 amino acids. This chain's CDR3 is CASGLGQGALTF. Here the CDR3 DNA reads TGTGCTAGTGGTTTAGGACAGGGGGCGCTTACCTTC. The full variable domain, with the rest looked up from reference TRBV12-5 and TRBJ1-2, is DARVTQTPRHKVTEMGQEVTMRCQPILGHNTVFWYRQTMMQGLELLAYFRNRAPLDDSGMPKDRFSAEMPDATLATLKIQPSEPRDSAVYFCASGLGQGALTFGSGTRLTVV.

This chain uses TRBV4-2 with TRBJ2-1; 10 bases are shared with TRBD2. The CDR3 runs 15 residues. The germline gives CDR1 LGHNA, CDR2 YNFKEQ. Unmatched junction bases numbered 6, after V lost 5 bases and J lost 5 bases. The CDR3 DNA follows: TGTGCCAGCAGCTACCTAGCGGGAGAAAACAATGAGCAGTTCTTC. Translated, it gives CASSYLAGENNEQFF.

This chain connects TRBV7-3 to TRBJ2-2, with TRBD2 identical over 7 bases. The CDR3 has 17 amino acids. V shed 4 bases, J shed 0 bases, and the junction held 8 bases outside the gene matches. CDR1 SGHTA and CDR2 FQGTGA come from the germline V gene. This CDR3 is CASSSPTSFANTGELFF. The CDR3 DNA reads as TGTGCCAGCAGCTCGCCGACTAGCTTCGCGAACACCGGGGAGCTGTTTTTT.

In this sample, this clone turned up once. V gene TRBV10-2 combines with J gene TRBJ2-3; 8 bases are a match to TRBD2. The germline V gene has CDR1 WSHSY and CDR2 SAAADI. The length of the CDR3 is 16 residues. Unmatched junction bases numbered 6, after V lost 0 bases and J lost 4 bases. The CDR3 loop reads CASSESISGIADTQYF. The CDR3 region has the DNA TGCGCCAGCAGTGAGTCGATTAGCGGGATTGCAGATACGCAGTATTTT.

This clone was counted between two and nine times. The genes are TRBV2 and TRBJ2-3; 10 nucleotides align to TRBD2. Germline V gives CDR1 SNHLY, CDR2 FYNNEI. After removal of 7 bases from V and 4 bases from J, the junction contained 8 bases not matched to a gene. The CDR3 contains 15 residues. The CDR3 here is CASILAGFGPDTQYF. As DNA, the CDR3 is TGTGCCAGCATACTAGCGGGGTTCGGGCCAGATACGCAGTATTTT. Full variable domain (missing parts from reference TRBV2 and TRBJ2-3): EPEVTQTPSHQVTQMGQEVILRCVPISNHLYFYWYRQILGQKVEFLVSFYNNEISEKSEIFDDQFSVERPDGSNFTLKIRSTKLEDSAMYFCASILAGFGPDTQYFGPGTRLTVL.

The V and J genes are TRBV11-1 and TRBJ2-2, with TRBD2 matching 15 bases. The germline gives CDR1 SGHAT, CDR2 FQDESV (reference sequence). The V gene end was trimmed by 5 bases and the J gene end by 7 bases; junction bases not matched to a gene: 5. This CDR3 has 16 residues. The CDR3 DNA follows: TGTGCCAGCAGCGTCGGACTAGCGGGGGGGGACGGGGAGCTGTTTTTT. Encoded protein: CASSVGLAGGDGELFF.

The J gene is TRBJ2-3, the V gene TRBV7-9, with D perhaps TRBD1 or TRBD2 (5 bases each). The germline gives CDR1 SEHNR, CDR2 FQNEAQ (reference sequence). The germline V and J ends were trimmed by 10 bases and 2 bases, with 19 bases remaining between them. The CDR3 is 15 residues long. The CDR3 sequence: CATSGREIFTDTQYF. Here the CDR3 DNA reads TGTGCCACCTCAGGCAGGGAGATTTTCACAGATACGCAGTATTTT.